This paragraph covers one T cell receptor (beta chain) sequence. Its antigen is not identified. This sample was included in a study of PD-L1 blockade in urothelial cancer. Study in general: About nine tenths of the roughly 30 patients comprised males who had bladder-origin urothelial cancer.

Study findings and constraints: Durable-benefit cases showed more tumor-associated blood clone expansion at 3 weeks.

Germline values: CDR1 SGHNT, CDR2 YYREEE (reference sequence). The germline V and J ends were trimmed by 4 bases and 7 bases, with 20 bases remaining between them. The CDR3 contains 15 residues. The repertoire was sequenced with immunoSEQ multiplex PCR; TCRdb's copy has only in-frame clones and lacks some. The sample has about 95,000 clones; around 91% are singletons. Stated time point: pretreatment peripheral blood. Patients had urothelial carcinoma that was locally advanced or metastatic. This chain joins TRBV5-4 and TRBJ1-2, with a weak D call TRBD1 (5 bases). This receptor was obtained from a man between 60 and 70 years old with urothelial cancer. The sequencing here drew on PBMCs, taken around atezolizumab (anti-PD-L1) treatment. The CDR3 sequence: CASSVVLQGSRGYTF. The CDR3, as DNA: TGTGCCAGCAGCGTCGTGCTTCAGGGATCGCGTGGCTACACCTTC.